This T cell receptor (beta chain) originates from a study of blood T cells in healthy people across ages. Combining a sample-barcoded 5' primer with a J-beta primer mix, a second PCR ran for roughly 7 to 12 cycles. One entry per CDR3 protein results from TCRdb running MiXCR on the 5' RACE reads. The table includes 1.5 million to 2 million distinct CDR3 sequences, roughly 27% detected once. There are a few counts of this clonotype. Its antigen is as yet unknown. Peripheral blood was drawn, roughly 10 milliliters per donor. Findings of the study overall: Higher naive T cell percentage went strongly together with higher TCR beta diversity. It was held that diversity estimates obtained from one million T cells represented underestimates. Older age went with lower TCR beta diversity per million T cells, in a roughly linear way.

The germline gives CDR1 MNHNS, CDR2 SASEGT. Germline trimming cut 5 bases from V and 3 bases from J; bases unmatched to any gene: 5. This CDR3 spans 15 amino acids. The chain uses TRBV6-1 and TRBJ1-5, with 9 bases identical to TRBD1. What was sequenced was blood. The sequence was collected from a woman in her thirties in good health. CDR3 in amino acids: CASSPTGGHNQPQHF. The DNA of the CDR3 is TGTGCCAGCAGTCCAACAGGGGGCCACAATCAGCCCCAGCATTTT.